The 23 T cell receptor beta chains given below trace back to one sample, sequenced in a study of lymphopenia after photon versus proton radiotherapy. TCRdb keeps only in-frame clones here, not all; method: immunoSEQ multiplex PCR. This sample carries tens of thousands of clones, about nine tenths of them seen once, and the ten largest clones take approximately 0.81%. Sequenced material: peripheral blood, taken from a patient treated with photon-based radiotherapy. The receptors here all came from a woman in her forties or fifties with cholangiocarcinoma.

The rearrangement links TRBV19 to TRBJ1-5, with D tentatively TRBD1 (5 bases). V lost 3 bases and J 7 bases, leaving 13 bases between the germline ends. Germline assignment: CDR1 LNHDA and CDR2 SQIVND (reference sequence). The CDR3 sequence is 14 residues long. The CDR3 sequence is CASSIIQGAQPQHF. CDR3 sequence (DNA): TGTGCCAGTAGTATCATCCAAGGGGCGCAGCCCCAGCATTTT.

The chain joins TRBV6-5 to TRBJ1-2; TRBD1 is a possible D gene (6 bases). Germline V gives CDR1 MNHEY, CDR2 SVGAGI. The V end was cut by 7 bases, the J end by 7 bases, with 19 bases between. This CDR3 comprises 14 residues. The CDR3 DNA is TGTGCCAGCACCCGTGGGGAGGGGGTTGGTGGCTACACCTTC. This codes for CASTRGEGVGGYTF.

The chain combines TRBV12-1 with TRBJ1-5. TRBV12-1 is a pseudogene locus. The CDR3 is 16 residues long. The CDR3 reads CASSPDPREANQPQHF. DNA of the CDR3: TGTGCCAGCAGCCCAGATCCTCGAGAGGCCAATCAGCCCCAGCATTTT.

The rearrangement links TRBV30 to TRBJ2-3; no definite D call. CDR1 is GTSNPN, CDR2 SVGIG, per germline (reference sequence). Trimming stripped 3 bases from V and 4 bases from J, with 8 bases between. The CDR3 length is 12 residues. This chain's CDR3 is CAWSSGADTQYF. Written as DNA, the CDR3 is TGTGCCTGGAGCTCGGGCGCAGATACGCAGTATTTT.

The chain uses TRBV7-2 and TRBJ1-1; D ambiguous. V gave up 1 base and J gave up 0 bases, with 18 bases separating them. CDR3 length equals 18 residues. Germline lookup yields CDR1 SGHTA and CDR2 FQGNSA. CDR3 residues: CASSLGRQRVTMNTEAFF. The DNA of the CDR3 is TGTGCCAGCAGCTTAGGTCGCCAGCGGGTAACAATGAACACTGAAGCTTTCTTT.

The V and J genes are TRBV9 and TRBJ2-7; perhaps TRBD2 as D (6 bases). The V end was cut by 0 bases, the J end by 3 bases, with 13 bases between. The germline V gene has CDR1 SGDLS and CDR2 YYNGEE. There are 15 residues in the CDR3. This CDR3 is CASSVGETRLYEQYF. In DNA, the CDR3 is TGTGCCAGCAGCGTAGGAGAGACTAGGCTCTACGAGCAGTACTTC.

This chain joins TRBV6-5 and TRBJ1-1; 7 nucleotides align to TRBD1. Germline lookup yields CDR1 MNHEY and CDR2 SVGAGI. The CDR3 length is 14 residues. The junction had 9 bases not matched to a gene; V was cut back by 5 bases and J by 6 bases. The CDR3 loop reads CASSQNRGLAEAFF. Here the CDR3 DNA reads TGTGCCAGCAGTCAAAACAGGGGACTAGCTGAAGCTTTCTTT.

This sequence joins TRBV5-6 and TRBJ1-1; D ambiguous. This CDR3 comprises 12 residues. In germline, CDR1 is SGHDT, CDR2 YYEEEE. The ends were cut back, 4 bases at V and 4 bases at J, with 8 bases in the middle. The CDR3 sequence is CASSLGVTEAFF. The CDR3 DNA sequence: TGTGCCAGCAGCCTCGGGGTCACTGAAGCTTTCTTT.

The genes are TRBV7-2 and TRBJ1-5, with a possible D match to TRBD1 (6 bases). This CDR3 comprises 16 residues. V was cut by 1 base and J by 5 bases, with 15 bases left in between. Germline V CDR1 and CDR2: SGHTA, FQGNSA. The CDR3 DNA reads TGTGCCAGCAGCTTAGGCGGCAGGGGCCTGTATCAGCCCCAGCATTTT. Amino acids: CASSLGGRGLYQPQHF. The full variable domain, its missing parts supplied by reference TRBV7-2 and TRBJ1-5, is GAGVSQSPSNKVTEKGKDVELRCDPISGHTALYWYRQSLGQGLEFLIYFQGNSAPDKSGLPSDRFSAERTGGSVSTLTIQRTQQEDSAVYLCASSLGGRGLYQPQHFGDGTRLSIL.

This clone was seen a single time. The V and J genes are TRBV29-1 and TRBJ1-1; no clear D. CDR1 and CDR2 from the germline V gene are SQVTM and ANQGSEA. The V end was cut by 4 bases, the J end by 0 bases, with 3 bases between. The length of the CDR3 is 11 residues. CDR3 sequence (DNA): TGCAGCGTTGGCGTGAACACTGAAGCTTTCTTT. This codes for CSVGVNTEAFF.

The V and J genes are TRBV9 and TRBJ1-2, with D perhaps matching TRBD1 (5 bases). The germline V gene encodes CDR1 SGDLS and CDR2 YYNGEE. The CDR3 runs to 17 residues. V gave up 0 bases and J gave up 6 bases, with 21 bases separating them. CDR3 amino acids: CASSVGDGRQRGHGYTF. The CDR3 DNA sequence: TGTGCCAGCAGCGTAGGGGACGGCCGACAGCGAGGGCATGGCTACACCTTC.

The chain links TRBV7-6 to TRBJ2-2; a weak D match, TRBD2 (5 bases). Trimming shortened V by 3 bases and J by 7 bases, and 12 bases separated the two germline ends. This CDR3 spans 14 amino acids. CDR1 and CDR2 (germline): SGHVS, FNYEAQ. CDR3 protein: CASSLGSVSGELFF. Written as DNA, the CDR3 is TGTGCCAGCAGCTTGGGGAGTGTCAGCGGGGAGCTGTTTTTT. The full variable domain, in which reference TRBV7-6 and TRBJ2-2 provide the parts outside the CDR3, is GAGVSQSPRYKVTKRGQDVALRCDPISGHVSLYWYRQALGQGPEFLTYFNYEAQQDKSGLPNDRFSAERPEGSISTLTIQRTEQRDSAMYRCASSLGSVSGELFFGEGSRLTVL.

The J gene is TRBJ1-1, the V gene TRBV27; D is ambiguous. From germline, CDR1 is MNHEY and CDR2 SMNVEV (reference sequence). The CDR3 consists of 15 residues. The V gene lost 0 bases and the J gene lost 1 base, with 9 bases spanning the gap. CDR3 loop: CASSLSRHQNTEAFF. Written as DNA, the CDR3 is TGTGCCAGCAGTTTATCGCGACACCAGAACACTGAAGCTTTCTTT.

The chain is built from TRBV5-1 and TRBJ1-2, with D unresolved. Germline V gene data show CDR1 as SGHRS and CDR2 as YFSETQ. The CDR3 length is 12 residues. V lost 3 bases and J 2 bases, leaving 5 bases between the germline ends. Here the CDR3 DNA reads TGCGCCAGCAGCTCATCAAACTATGGCTACACCTTC. Its translation is CASSSSNYGYTF.

Notes on this clone: This same CDR3 is encoded by further DNA sequences in the sample. The chain combines TRBV19 with TRBJ1-1; 7 bases agree with TRBD1. Germline lookup yields CDR1 LNHDA and CDR2 SQIVND (reference sequence). The CDR3 runs 15 residues. V shed 5 bases, J shed 0 bases, and the junction held 6 bases outside the gene matches. This CDR3 is CASSPPGTVNTEAFF. The CDR3 DNA reads as TGTGCCAGTAGTCCCCCCGGGACAGTGAACACTGAAGCTTTCTTT.

The chain has TRBV28 and TRBJ1-2; 8 nucleotides agree with TRBD1. This CDR3 contains 15 residues. Germline V gives CDR1 MDHEN, CDR2 SYDVKM. The V segment lost 7 bases and the J segment 8 bases; nucleotides outside the gene matches: 15. In DNA, the CDR3 is TGTGCCAGCACCGAAGAGACAGGGGCGCCGCGGGGCTACACCTTC. Translated, it gives CASTEETGAPRGYTF.

V usage is TRBV10-2 and J usage is TRBJ2-5, with 10 bases aligning to TRBD2. The CDR3 loop spans 15 amino acids. The germline CDR1 and CDR2 sequences are WSHSY and SAAADI. Germline trimming cut 4 bases from V and 3 bases from J; bases unmatched to any gene: 5. Here the CDR3 reads CASSAIGLAEETQYF. The CDR3 DNA reads as TGCGCCAGCAGTGCGATTGGACTAGCGGAAGAGACCCAGTACTTC.

The chain recombines TRBV7-6 with TRBJ2-1; D gene unclear. The CDR3 totals 14 residues. V gave up 5 bases and J gave up 6 bases, with 14 bases separating them. CDR1 and CDR2 (germline): SGHVS, FNYEAQ. This chain's CDR3 is CASSPGWTVNEQFF. The CDR3 coding sequence is TGTGCCAGCAGCCCCGGCTGGACGGTCAATGAGCAGTTCTTC.

The V gene is TRBV2, the J gene TRBJ2-7; TRBD1 matches 9 bases. V gave up 8 bases and J gave up 4 bases; unmatched junction bases: 3. CDR1 SNHLY and CDR2 FYNNEI come from the germline V gene. This CDR3 region has 12 residues. CDR3 in DNA: TGTGCCAGCCGACAGGGGGTATACGAGCAGTACTTC. Protein product: CASRQGVYEQYF.

This chain uses TRBV5-1 with TRBJ2-7, with unresolved D. The CDR3 spans 16 residues. Trimming left V 6 bases short and J 0 bases short, with 19 bases between. The germline gives CDR1 SGHRS, CDR2 YFSETQ. The CDR3 loop reads CASTPGEASSSYEQYF. CDR3 DNA: TGCGCCAGCACCCCAGGTGAGGCCTCTAGCTCCTACGAGCAGTACTTC.

The chain links TRBV6-5 to TRBJ2-1, with D possibly TRBD2 on 7 matching bases. V lost 9 bases and J lost 9, with 21 bases in between. Germline CDR1 is MNHEY and CDR2 is SVGAGI. The CDR3 has 14 amino acids. The DNA for the CDR3 is TGTGCCAGTCATCGGGGGGCCTCGTGGGGTGAGCAGTTCTTC. Its translation is CASHRGASWGEQFF.

The chain links TRBV12-5 to TRBJ2-1; unclear D gene. V lost 3 bases and J 7 bases, leaving 10 bases between the germline ends. The germline V gene has CDR1 LGHNT and CDR2 FRNRAP. This CDR3 region has 13 residues. The CDR3 is CASGLIWENEQFF. The CDR3, as DNA: TGTGCTAGTGGTTTAATCTGGGAAAATGAGCAGTTCTTC.

The J gene is TRBJ1-5, the V gene TRBV7-8; the match to TRBD1 covers 7 bases. CDR1 and CDR2 (germline): SGHVS, FQNEAQ. The CDR3 is made up of 16 amino acids. Unmatched junction bases numbered 9, after V lost 5 bases and J lost 2 bases. CDR3 bases: TGTGCCAGCAGCCCCGACAGGGTTTCAGGCAATCAGCCCCAGCATTTT. As protein: CASSPDRVSGNQPQHF.